Reported below is one TCR beta chain. Its specificity is not known. The data belong to a study of monozygotic twins with inflammatory bowel disease. Study-wide results and limits: Lower TCRbeta diversity (inverse Simpson) was seen in IBD patients than in healthy co-twins. Other individuals had fewer clonotypes in common with IBD patients than with healthy twins, especially with disease activity.

Germline V gene lookup returns CDR1 SGHAT and CDR2 FQDESV (reference sequence). The CDR3 runs 18 residues. The team made cDNA by running eight separate reactions for each sample. Using the 5' RACE reads, TCRdb records one entry per CDR3 protein without DNA. In all, the sample yields roughly 330,000 distinct CDR3 sequences. This sequence originates from a human donor with ulcerative colitis or Crohn's disease, or a healthy co-twin of an affected twin (not recorded which). Input material: blood. The V call is TRBV11-1, the J call TRBJ2-7; lacking DNA, the TRBD2 call made by TCRdb goes unchecked. The CDR3 protein is CASSPTVLTSGPSYEQYF.